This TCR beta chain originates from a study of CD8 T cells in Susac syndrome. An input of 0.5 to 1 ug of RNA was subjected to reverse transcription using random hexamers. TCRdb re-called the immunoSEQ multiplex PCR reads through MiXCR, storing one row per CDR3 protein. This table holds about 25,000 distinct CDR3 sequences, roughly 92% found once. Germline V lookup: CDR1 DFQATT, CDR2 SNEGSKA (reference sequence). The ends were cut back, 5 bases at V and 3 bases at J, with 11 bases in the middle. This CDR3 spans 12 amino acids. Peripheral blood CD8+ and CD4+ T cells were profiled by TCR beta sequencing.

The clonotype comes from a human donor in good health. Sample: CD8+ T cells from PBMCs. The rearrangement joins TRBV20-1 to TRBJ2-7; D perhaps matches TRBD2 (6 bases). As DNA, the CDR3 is TGCAGTGCTTCGACTAGGTACTACGAGCAGTACTTC. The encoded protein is CSASTRYYEQYF.